This record looks at one TCR beta chain sequence and its context. Busulfan-fludarabine conditioning, marrow transplant, and cyclophosphamide on days +3 and +4 were administered. The sample originates from a study of T cells after posttransplantation cyclophosphamide. The table came from immunoSEQ multiplex PCR; TCRdb's copy has only in-frame clones and leaves some out. The data show around 5,000 clones, less than 80% seen once. This CDR3 has 15 amino acids. The V segment lost 5 bases and the J segment 5 bases; nucleotides outside the gene matches: 12. Germline V lookup: CDR1 MDHEN, CDR2 SYDVKM. The sequence derives from a male patient in his sixties or seventies who received an allogeneic stem cell transplant from an unrelated donor, was CMV-positive, and had no GVHD. The graft donor may have given rise to some T cells. The rearrangement joins TRBV28 to TRBJ2-7, with 7 bases that match TRBD1. The specimen was PBMCs, collected after allogeneic stem cell transplant with posttransplant cyclophosphamide. In nucleotides, the CDR3 is TGTGCCAGCAGTCTGACAAGGGGGCGTTTTGACGAGCAGTACTTC. It translates to CASSLTRGRFDEQYF.